These 27 T cell receptor beta chains were sequenced from one sample in a study of T-cell reconstitution after alpha-beta-depleted transplantation in children. It was with unique molecular identifiers that the TCRbeta library was prepared. TCRdb redid the calling of the PCR reads with MiXCR, one entry per CDR3 protein. The table lists 250,000 or so distinct CDR3 sequences, around 25% of them singletons, with more than 4.5% in the top ten. The material was PBMCs, mostly from graft donor cells, obtained 360 days after TCRalphabeta/CD19-depleted stem cell transplant. These receptors all come from a female patient aged 2-10 years who had a stem cell transplant for congenital amegakaryocytic thrombocytopenia, so the T cells may come from the graft donor.

This clonotype has a handful of counts. The J gene is TRBJ2-3, the V gene TRBV6-2 or TRBV6-3; weak D call: TRBD2 (6 bases). There are 14 residues in the CDR3. Germline assignment: CDR1 MNHEY and CDR2 SVGEGT. V lost 2 bases to trimming and J lost 2 bases, with 8 bases between them. CDR3 nucleotide sequence: TGTGCCAGCAGTTACGCGGGATCCACAGATACGCAGTATTTT. This encodes CASSYAGSTDTQYF.

This chain links TRBV20-1 with TRBJ2-7; weak D call: TRBD1 (6 bases). Germline values: CDR1 DFQATT, CDR2 SNEGSKA (reference sequence). The CDR3 is made up of 12 amino acids. Deletions cut 3 bases from V and 7 bases from J, with 13 bases between. For the CDR3, the DNA is TGCAGTGCTAGGGACAGCCTAAGGGAGCAGTACTTC. It is translated as CSARDSLREQYF.

V is TRBV4-1 and J is TRBJ1-1; tentative D call: TRBD1 (6 bases). Trimming removed 1 base at V and 1 base at J, with 13 bases between. Germline loops: CDR1 MGHRA, CDR2 YSYEKL. The CDR3 spans 16 residues. The CDR3: CASSQVDRHPNTEAFF. The DNA of the CDR3 is TGCGCCAGCAGCCAAGTGGACAGACACCCGAACACTGAAGCTTTCTTT.

The rearrangement joins TRBV4-1 to TRBJ2-7; D is undetermined. Trimming stripped 0 bases from V and 6 bases from J, with 15 bases between. The CDR3 spans 15 residues. Germline values: CDR1 MGHRA, CDR2 YSYEKL. This CDR3 is CASSQENRQFTEQYF. CDR3 coding DNA: TGCGCCAGCAGCCAAGAGAACCGGCAATTCACCGAGCAGTACTTC.

This clonotype came up many times. This rearrangement joins TRBV4-2 to TRBJ1-5, with 9 bases identical to TRBD1. The CDR3 runs 14 residues. The germline V gene encodes CDR1 LGHNA and CDR2 YNFKEQ. The ends lost 4 bases at V and 4 bases at J; junction bases unmatched: 2. The CDR3 reads CASSLDRGNQPQHF. DNA for the CDR3: TGTGCCAGCAGCCTGGACAGGGGAAATCAGCCCCAGCATTTT.

CDR3 sequence (DNA): TGTGCCAGCAGCCACTATAATTCACCCCTCCACTTT. Residues: CASSHYNSPLHF. The chain is built from TRBV6-2 or TRBV6-3 and TRBJ1-6; the D is unclear. CDR3 length: 12 residues. Between the trimmed V and J ends, which lost 6 bases and 3 bases, there was a span of 3 bases. Germline V gene lookup returns CDR1 MNHEY and CDR2 SVGEGT.

This clonotype was detected only a few times. The rearrangement links TRBV2 to TRBJ2-7, with a weak D call TRBD1 (6 bases). The length of the CDR3 is 13 residues. CDR1 is SNHLY, CDR2 FYNNEI, per germline. V lost 11 bases and J lost 5, with 19 bases in between. The CDR3 DNA reads TGTGCCGCCTCCGGGACAAACCCCGACGAGCAGTACTTC. As protein: CAASGTNPDEQYF.

This clonotype was observed a handful of times. The V gene is TRBV3-1, the J gene TRBJ2-1, with D perhaps being TRBD1 or TRBD2 (5 bases each). CDR3 length equals 15 residues. The germline V and J ends were trimmed by 2 bases and 7 bases, with 15 bases remaining between them. Germline assignment: CDR1 LGHDT and CDR2 YNNKEL (reference sequence). CDR3 coding DNA: TGTGCCAGCAGCCAAACTCCCATTGGGGGTAATGAGCAGTTCTTC. It is translated as CASSQTPIGGNEQFF.

This clonotype has more than one count but fewer than ten. The rearrangement joins TRBV29-1 to TRBJ2-7; unclear D gene. CDR3 length: 9 residues. The germline V gene has CDR1 SQVTM and CDR2 ANQGSEA. Trimming shortened V by 7 bases and J by 7 bases, and 8 bases separated the two germline ends. Here the CDR3 reads CSAAEEQYF. CDR3 DNA sequence: TGCAGCGCCGCTGAAGAGCAGTACTTC.

The count of this clonotype is one. The CDR3, as DNA: TGCAGTGCTAGGGTTGACATTTACCCCTACGAGCAGTACTTC. Protein sequence: CSARVDIYPYEQYF. This chain connects TRBV20-1 to TRBJ2-7; D gene unclear. Germline values: CDR1 DFQATT, CDR2 SNEGSKA (reference sequence). The length of the CDR3 is 14 residues. V gave up 3 bases and J gave up 2 bases, with 14 bases separating them.

This chain joins TRBV9 and TRBJ1-5, with 8 positions matching TRBD1. The J segment lost 5 bases and the V segment lost 5 bases, leaving 6 bases of the junction unmatched. Looked up from germline, CDR1 is SGDLS and CDR2 is YYNGEE. The CDR3 loop spans 14 amino acids. CDR3 loop: CASSAQGVDQPQHF. DNA for the CDR3: TGTGCCAGCAGTGCACAGGGGGTGGATCAGCCCCAGCATTTT.

The V and J genes are TRBV2 and TRBJ2-3, with a possible D match to TRBD2 (6 bases). The CDR3 runs to 15 residues. The V end lost 6 bases, the J end lost 6 bases, and 19 bases lay between the germline ends. CDR1 SNHLY and CDR2 FYNNEI come from the germline V gene. CDR3 residues: CASSSLGTGEDTQYF. CDR3 coding DNA: TGTGCCAGCAGCTCCCTAGGAACGGGGGAGGATACGCAGTATTTT.

The chain employs TRBV20-1 and TRBJ2-3; D is perhaps TRBD2 (7 bases). V lost 3 bases to trimming and J lost 0 bases, with 16 bases between them. From germline, CDR1 is DFQATT and CDR2 SNEGSKA (reference sequence). This CDR3 spans 16 amino acids. Here the CDR3 DNA reads TGCAGTGCTAGTGGGTTGGAGGGGGGGAGCACAGATACGCAGTATTTT. Encoded protein: CSASGLEGGSTDTQYF.

The table lists this clonotype with a few counts. This chain uses TRBV12-3 or TRBV12-4 with TRBJ1-4, with D possibly being TRBD1 (6 bases). This CDR3 is built from 15 residues. V was pared by 4 bases and J by 3 bases, with 12 bases between. For the CDR3, the DNA is TGTGCCAGCAGTTCCGGGGGCATCGCTAATGAAAAACTGTTTTTT. Amino acids: CASSSGGIANEKLFF.

In DNA, the CDR3 is TGTGCCAGCAGTCCCAGGCGGGGAACGGAGGGCTACACCTTC. This sequence encodes CASSPRRGTEGYTF. This sequence joins TRBV27 and TRBJ1-2; no reliable D call. Between the trimmed V and J ends, which lost 5 bases and 8 bases, there was a span of 18 bases. In germline, CDR1 is MNHEY, CDR2 SMNVEV (reference sequence). The CDR3 loop spans 14 amino acids.

The chain uses TRBV6-5 and TRBJ2-7; no definite D call. Trimming removed 4 bases at V and 4 bases at J, with 20 bases between. CDR1 is MNHEY, CDR2 SVGAGI, per germline. There are 16 residues in the CDR3. This CDR3 reads CASSSQANRHIYEQYF. The DNA of the CDR3 is TGTGCCAGCAGTTCCCAAGCTAACAGACACATTTACGAGCAGTACTTC.

This chain connects TRBV28 to TRBJ2-7; TRBD2 matches 12 bases. Trimming removed 3 bases from V and 4 bases from J; junction bases left unmatched: 7. The CDR3 sequence is 16 residues long. The V gene's germline CDR1 is MDHEN and CDR2 SYDVKM. The CDR3 nucleotides are TGTGCCAGCAGTTTCCCCTCGACTAGCGGGAGATACGAGCAGTACTTC. Translating gives CASSFPSTSGRYEQYF.

This clonotype was found a few times. The chain recombines TRBV4-1 with TRBJ1-6; 8 bases match TRBD1. Germline-derived CDR1 and CDR2 are MGHRA and YSYEKL. This CDR3 contains 15 residues. V lost 4 bases to trimming and J lost 5 bases; unmatched junction nucleotides: 4. The CDR3 DNA sequence: TGCGCCAGCAGCCCCCAGGACAGGGATAATTCACCCCTCCACTTT. Protein sequence: CASSPQDRDNSPLHF.

This clonotype was detected only a few times. V is TRBV4-3 and J is TRBJ2-5, with 8 bases fitting TRBD2. The CDR3 sequence is 14 residues long. V shed 0 bases, J shed 7 bases, and the junction held 4 bases outside the gene matches. CDR1 and CDR2 (germline): LGHNA, YSLEER. The CDR3 region is CASSQEAGVGTQYF. The CDR3 DNA is TGCGCCAGCAGCCAAGAAGCGGGAGTTGGGACCCAGTACTTC.

The CDR3, as DNA: TGTGCCAGCAGTTTAGCGGGACTAACAACTAGCACAGATACGCAGTATTTT. The encoded protein is CASSLAGLTTSTDTQYF. This rearrangement joins TRBV28 to TRBJ2-3, with 7 bases fitting TRBD2. The V gene's germline CDR1 is MDHEN and CDR2 SYDVKM. The V gene end was trimmed by 2 bases and the J gene end by 0 bases; junction bases not matched to a gene: 8. The CDR3 extends over 17 amino acids.

The table lists this clonotype with a few counts. This chain joins TRBV5-4 and TRBJ2-1, with TRBD2 matching over 9 bases. CDR3 length: 16 amino acids. CDR1 is SGHNT and CDR2 is YYREEE in the germline V gene (reference sequence). V shed 4 bases and J 7 bases; nucleotides not matched to a gene: 12. The CDR3 protein is CASSPTAGGLWNEQFF. CDR3 bases: TGTGCCAGCAGCCCTACGGCGGGGGGGCTTTGGAATGAGCAGTTCTTC.

Ten or more counts support this clonotype. The chain joins TRBV20-1 to TRBJ1-5; 8 bases match TRBD1. Germline V gene data show CDR1 as DFQATT and CDR2 as SNEGSKA (reference sequence). J lost 9 bases, V lost 0 bases, and 10 bases had no gene match. The CDR3 spans 15 residues. In nucleotides, the CDR3 is TGCAGTGCTAGAGAAGGCAGGGGGCCACCCCGGCCCCAGCATTTT. This sequence encodes CSAREGRGPPRPQHF.

This rearrangement joins TRBV12-3 or TRBV12-4 to TRBJ1-2; D call uncertain. There are 13 residues in the CDR3. The ends were cut back, 6 bases at V and 6 bases at J, with 14 bases in the middle. The CDR3 here is CASSLGEADGYTF. The DNA of the CDR3 is TGTGCCAGCAGCCTCGGGGAAGCAGATGGCTACACCTTC.

The rearrangement uses TRBV12-5 and TRBJ2-5; 14 bases agree with TRBD2. The germline V gene encodes CDR1 LGHNT and CDR2 FRNRAP. The CDR3 contains 15 residues. Trimming removed 9 bases from V and 5 bases from J; junction bases left unmatched: 8. The CDR3 reads CASSPTSGGAETQYF. CDR3 in DNA: TGTGCTAGCTCCCCGACTAGCGGGGGGGCCGAGACCCAGTACTTC. Variable domain in full (rest from reference TRBV12-5 and TRBJ2-5): DARVTQTPRHKVTEMGQEVTMRCQPILGHNTVFWYRQTMMQGLELLAYFRNRAPLDDSGMPKDRFSAEMPDATLATLKIQPSEPRDSAVYFCASSPTSGGAETQYFGPGTRLLVL.

This chain links TRBV5-4 with TRBJ2-1; 8 nucleotides align to TRBD2. CDR3 length: 17 residues. Germline CDR1 is SGHNT and CDR2 is YYREEE (reference sequence). V gave up 1 base and J gave up 4 bases; unmatched junction bases: 10. CDR3 nucleotides: TGTGCCAGCAGCTTGTTACGGGGGGGCCCGGCATACAATGAGCAGTTCTTC. It yields the protein CASSLLRGGPAYNEQFF.

There are many counts of this clonotype. The chain is built from TRBV29-1 and TRBJ1-4; D is uncertain. The V end was cut by 4 bases, the J end by 7 bases, with 10 bases between. CDR3 length: 12 amino acids. Germline-derived CDR1 and CDR2 are SQVTM and ANQGSEA. CDR3 region: CSVGLRGEKLFF. The DNA for the CDR3 is TGCAGCGTTGGCCTTCGTGGTGAAAAACTGTTTTTT.

This CDR3 reads CASSYGRRWTEAFF. The CDR3 bases are TGTGCCAGCAGTTATGGGAGAAGGTGGACTGAAGCTTTCTTT. This chain uses TRBV6-5 with TRBJ1-1; no clear D. Deletions cut 3 bases from V and 5 bases from J, with 13 bases between. The CDR3 runs to 14 residues. The germline V gene encodes CDR1 MNHEY and CDR2 SVGAGI.